This T cell receptor (beta chain) was observed in a study of regulatory T cells in long-lasting Graves disease. Time point defined: newly diagnosed GD, antithyroid drugs for less than 3 months. PBMC RNA served as the TCR library source. To make TCR beta libraries, researchers used iRepertoire HTBI primers and Arm-PCR of CDR3 regions. TCRdb re-called the multiplex PCR reads with MiXCR, one entry per CDR3 protein. The sample lists 200,000 to 250,000 distinct CDR3 sequences, approximately 19% occurring once. Germline CDR1 LNHDA, CDR2 SQIVND (reference sequence). This CDR3 contains 14 residues. V was shortened by 3 bases and J by 1 base, with 9 bases between the two germline ends. In this sample, this clonotype turned up many times. These same data were also listed under a study on T cells in Graves' hyperthyroidism and ophthalmopathy. This second study notes: Most thyroid clonotypes with frequency above 0.001 were detected in blood.

The chain is built from TRBV19 and TRBJ1-2; D may be TRBD1 (5 bases). The receptor was isolated from a woman aged 25 to 39 with Graves disease. Sequences were derived from peripheral blood mononuclear cells (PBMCs), sampled at new diagnosis, from a patient treated with antithyroid drugs. CDR3 in amino acids: CASSIVGDNYGYTF. The CDR3 DNA reads as TGTGCCAGTAGTATTGTAGGGGATAACTATGGCTACACCTTC.